This T cell receptor (beta chain) derives from a study of blood T cell repertoires in COVID-19. TCRdb keeps only in-frame clones here, not all; method: immunoSEQ multiplex PCR. The table includes approximately 170,000 clones, 80% to 90% detected once. V dropped 2 bases and J dropped 2; count of bases not matched to a gene: 5. Germline assignment: CDR1 SGDLS and CDR2 YYNGEE. CDR3 length equals 15 residues. Material for sequencing was peripheral blood. V usage is TRBV9 and J usage is TRBJ2-5; 8 bases match TRBD1. This TCR came from a woman aged 80 or older with acute or convalescent COVID-19. The DNA of the CDR3 is TGTGCCAGCAGCGTGCAGGGGGCAGTACAAGAGACCCAGTACTTC. The encoded protein is CASSVQGAVQETQYF. The full variable domain, with the rest looked up from reference TRBV9 and TRBJ2-5, is DSGVTQTPKHLITATGQRVTLRCSPRSGDLSVYWYQQSLDQGLQFLIQYYNGEERAKGNILERFSAQQFPDLHSELNLSSLELGDSALYFCASSVQGAVQETQYFGPGTRLLVL.